The 16 T cell receptor beta chains listed next were all sequenced from one sample in a study of blood T cell repertoires in COVID-19. Sequencing was performed with immunoSEQ multiplex PCR; in TCRdb, only in-frame clones are kept and a portion is missing. The data show more than 300,000 clones, over 85% seen once. Sequencing used peripheral blood. These TCRs come from a woman between 25 and 40 years old with COVID-19, enrolled during active disease.

The genes are TRBV6-1 and TRBJ1-5, with D unresolved. The V and J ends lost 1 base and 7 bases respectively, with 14 bases between them. The V gene's germline CDR1 is MNHNS and CDR2 SASEGT. This CDR3 region has 15 residues. Here the CDR3 reads CASSEDLAGGQPQHF. In DNA form, the CDR3 reads TGTGCCAGCAGTGAAGATTTGGCGGGCGGGCAGCCCCAGCATTTT.

The chain employs TRBV5-1 and TRBJ2-3; 7 bases agree with TRBD2. Trimming at V came to 2 bases and at J to 3 bases, leaving 3 bases not matched to a gene. Germline V gene data show CDR1 as SGHRS and CDR2 as YFSETQ. The CDR3 is 14 amino acids. The CDR3, as DNA: TGCGCCAGCAGCTTTGGCGGGGGAACAGATACGCAGTATTTT. Amino acid sequence: CASSFGGGTDTQYF.

This clone was seen more than once but under ten times. The chain joins TRBV14 to TRBJ2-5; D is uncertain. Trimming took off 4 bases at V and 5 bases at J, with 14 bases between the two ends. CDR1 and CDR2 from the germline V gene are SGHDN and FVKESK. CDR3 size: 14 residues. The CDR3 loop reads CASSPENRRETQYF. CDR3 bases: TGTGCCAGCAGCCCCGAGAACAGACGGGAGACCCAGTACTTC. The entire variable domain, with the rest obtained from reference TRBV14 and TRBJ2-5, is as follows: EAGVTQFPSHSVIEKGQTVTLRCDPISGHDNLYWYRRVMGKEIKFLLHFVKESKQDESGMPNNRFLAERTGGTYSTLKVQPAELEDSGVYFCASSPENRRETQYFGPGTRLLVL.

The gene calls are TRBV3-1 (or the pseudogene TRBV3-2) and TRBJ1-1; D may be TRBD1 (5 bases). Germline assignment: CDR1 LGHDT and CDR2 YNNKEL (reference sequence). This CDR3 is 15 amino acids long. V was clipped by 4 bases and J by 5 bases, with 17 bases between them. CDR3 amino acids: CASSPTHGGGTEAFF. The CDR3, as DNA: TGTGCCAGCAGCCCGACCCACGGGGGGGGAACTGAAGCTTTCTTT.

This chain connects TRBV6-4 to TRBJ2-1; TRBD2 matches 12 bases. CDR3 length: 18 amino acids. Germline V gene data show CDR1 as MRHNA and CDR2 as SNTAGT. V dropped 6 bases and J dropped 5; count of bases not matched to a gene: 14. The CDR3 DNA sequence: TGTGCCAGCAGCCTTAGACTAGCGGGGGTGTCCCACCACAATGAGCAGTTCTTC. Translating gives CASSLRLAGVSHHNEQFF.

The chain employs TRBV19 and TRBJ1-4; D gene uncertain. V lost 11 bases to trimming and J lost 0 bases, with 13 bases between them. CDR3 length: 14 residues. Germline V CDR1 and CDR2: LNHDA, SQIVND (reference sequence). Written as DNA, the CDR3 is TGTGCCCTCAACGGAGGCGCAACTAATGAAAAACTGTTTTTT. This sequence encodes CALNGGATNEKLFF.

Here the CDR3 DNA reads TGTGCCAGCAGCTTTAGCGGGGGGGAGAGTGAGCAGTTCTTC. It specifies CASSFSGGESEQFF. V gene TRBV11-2 combines with J gene TRBJ2-1; 11 nucleotides line up with TRBD2. The germline V gene encodes CDR1 SGHAT and CDR2 FQNNGV. Trimming at V came to 3 bases and at J to 9 bases, leaving 4 bases not matched to a gene. The length of the CDR3 is 14 residues.

This chain uses TRBV11-2 with TRBJ1-2; 9 bases fit TRBD1. J gave up 2 bases and V 6 bases, and 4 bases lay outside the gene matches. The CDR3 covers 14 residues. The germline V gene encodes CDR1 SGHAT and CDR2 FQNNGV. The CDR3 here is CASRPGTGNYGYTF. Here the CDR3 DNA reads TGTGCCAGCAGACCCGGGACAGGGAACTATGGCTACACCTTC.

The chain uses TRBV2 and TRBJ1-6, with D perhaps matching TRBD1 (6 bases). The CDR3 is 13 amino acids. The V gene lost 7 bases and the J gene lost 8 bases, with 12 bases spanning the gap. Germline assignment: CDR1 SNHLY and CDR2 FYNNEI. CDR3 region: CASTGAEDSPLHF. The CDR3 coding sequence is TGTGCCAGCACAGGGGCTGAAGATTCACCCCTCCACTTT.

This sequence joins TRBV5-1 and TRBJ1-4; D gene unclear. CDR1 SGHRS and CDR2 YFSETQ come from the germline V gene. V dropped 1 base and J dropped 0 bases, with 13 bases sitting between them. This CDR3 is built from 17 residues. The CDR3 region is CASSLLSPGATNEKLFF. Written as DNA, the CDR3 is TGCGCCAGCAGCTTGCTAAGCCCGGGAGCAACTAATGAAAAACTGTTTTTT.

This clone was seen only once. This sequence joins TRBV7-2 and TRBJ2-1; 8 nucleotides line up with TRBD2. J gave up 4 bases and V 6 bases, and 8 bases lay outside the gene matches. Germline V gene sequence: CDR1 SGHTA, CDR2 FQGNSA. CDR3 length equals 15 residues. CDR3 sequence: CASSFRAGAYNEQFF. The CDR3 bases are TGTGCCAGCAGTTTCAGAGCGGGGGCATACAATGAGCAGTTCTTC.

The gene calls are TRBV27 and TRBJ1-6, with D tentatively TRBD1 (5 bases). CDR1 and CDR2 from the germline V gene are MNHEY and SMNVEV (reference sequence). The CDR3 is 15 amino acids. Trimming shortened V by 4 bases and J by 8 bases, and 15 bases separated the two germline ends. CDR3 residues: CASSWLGRADSPLHF. The CDR3 DNA sequence: TGTGCCAGCAGTTGGTTAGGCAGGGCGGATTCACCCCTCCACTTT.

The CDR3 nucleotides read TGTGCCAGCAGCTTGGGCGGGGCCAGCACAGATACGCAGTATTTT. Translated, it gives CASSLGGASTDTQYF. This chain uses TRBV5-5 with TRBJ2-3, with a possible D match to TRBD2 (6 bases). CDR1 SGHKS and CDR2 YYEKEE come from the germline V gene (reference sequence). The CDR3 has 15 residues. Trimming shortened V by 0 bases and J by 0 bases, and 8 bases separated the two germline ends.

This clone has just a few counts. The J gene is TRBJ2-1, the V gene TRBV5-6, with D uncertain. CDR1 and CDR2 (germline): SGHDT, YYEEEE. The CDR3 length is 15 residues. V was pared by 2 bases and J by 0 bases, with 9 bases between. The CDR3 nucleotides read TGTGCCAGCAGCTTACAGTCCAGCTCCTACAATGAGCAGTTCTTC. It encodes CASSLQSSSYNEQFF.

The chain employs TRBV3-1 (or the pseudogene TRBV3-2) and TRBJ1-4, with 7 positions matching TRBD1. Germline assignment: CDR1 LGHDT and CDR2 YNNKEL (reference sequence). The trim removed 4 bases at V and 7 bases at J, leaving 9 bases unmatched. This CDR3 region has 15 residues. CDR3 protein: CASSPRQGGAEKLFF. CDR3 bases: TGTGCCAGCAGCCCCCGACAGGGAGGCGCTGAAAAACTGTTTTTT.

This clone came up a few times. V and J are TRBV7-8 and TRBJ1-3; D is unclear. Germline V lookup: CDR1 SGHVS, CDR2 FQNEAQ. The CDR3 runs 15 residues. The V gene lost 5 bases and the J gene lost 3 bases, with 14 bases spanning the gap. In DNA, the CDR3 is TGTGCCAGCAGCCCAAGCCTCCTTGGTGGAAACACCATATATTTT. This gives the protein CASSPSLLGGNTIYF.